What follows describes a single T cell receptor beta chain. The antigen remains unidentified. The DNA ends 3 residues before the CDR3 does, and the rest of the CDR3 is filled in from the germline J gene. Between the trimmed V and J ends, which lost 0 bases and 0 bases, there was a span of 9 bases. The CDR3 loop spans 16 amino acids. CDR1 is SGHTA and CDR2 is FQGNSA in the germline V gene. The source of the sample is a study of T cells in women clearing cervical HPV infection. Study summary: Case blood was drawn when the lesion was first found; control blood after infection became undetectable. Points from the study as a whole: Associations may precede or follow infection; HPV-specific or memory T cells were not isolated. CIN3+ cases had significantly higher TCR richness than controls; evenness did not differ. Cases carried less TRBV6-7 than controls: about 0.1% versus 0.15%.

Measured with immunoSEQ multiplex PCR; TCRdb has only the in-frame clones, and not every one. This sample's clone table lists approximately 40,000 clones. The receptor was derived from a woman aged 18 to 69 with a cervical HPV16 infection that either progressed to CIN3+ or cleared (not recorded which). The chain uses TRBV7-2 and TRBJ1-5; the D gene is possibly TRBD1 (6 bases). The source material was blood buffy coat. The sequenced part of the CDR3 DNA is TGTGCCAGCAGCTTAGCGGGACACACTAGCAATCAGCCC. As protein: CASSLAGHTSNQP. The CDR3, in full, reads CASSLAGHTSNQPQHF.